The text below deals with one T cell receptor beta chain. Its specificity is not known. This specimen belongs to a study of blood T cells in healthy people across ages. Study-wide points: Naive T cell percentage and TCR beta diversity correlated strongly.

A second PCR, run for roughly 7 to 12 cycles, used a sample-barcoded 5' primer plus a J-beta primer mix. TCRdb passed the 5' RACE reads through MiXCR, listing each CDR3 protein once. The sample comprises roughly 800,000 distinct CDR3 sequences, 20% to 30% of which are singletons, and approximately 2.9% rests with the top ten. With V trimmed by 10 bases and J by 6 bases, 5 bases remained unmatched. The CDR3 is 13 residues long. Germline CDR1 and CDR2: ENHRY and SYGVKD. The sample was also linked to a second study, of T cells of mothers and their children. That work states: Every mother supplied over 10 million TCR beta CDR3 reads and every child around 3 million.

The chain carries TRBV10-3 and TRBJ1-4; 10 bases match TRBD1. Sequencing was carried out using blood. The clonotype comes from a boy younger than 18 in good health. This chain's CDR3 is CATQDRGDEKLFF. The CDR3 DNA reads TGTGCCACCCAGGACAGGGGGGATGAAAAACTGTTTTTT.